This entry concerns a single TCR beta chain. The sample belongs to a study of OX40 agonist ivuxolimab in advanced cancers. The table came from immunoSEQ multiplex PCR; TCRdb's copy has only in-frame clones and leaves some out. The repertoire holds 75,000 to 95,000 clones, with 85% as singletons. CDR1 SNHLY and CDR2 FYNNEI come from the germline V gene. The CDR3 runs to 14 residues. The V gene end was trimmed by 6 bases and the J gene end by 2 bases; junction bases not matched to a gene: 0. The receptor comes from an adult with an advanced solid tumor such as melanoma, head and neck, liver or kidney cancer. The rearrangement uses TRBV2 and TRBJ1-3; 11 bases agree with TRBD1. Sequencing was performed on CD4+ or CD8+ T cells sorted from blood, taken in a trial of the OX40 agonist ivuxolimab. DNA for the CDR3: TGTGCCAGCAGGGGACAGGGGGCTGGAAACACCATATATTTT. Amino acids: CASRGQGAGNTIYF.